One and the same sample provided the 15 T cell receptor beta chains below, sequenced in a study of T cells in Graves' hyperthyroidism and ophthalmopathy. RNA transcripts served as the template for amplifying TCR beta CDR3 regions. The HTBI primer set drove a first-round RT-PCR of the TCR CDR3. TCRdb fed the multiplex PCR reads into MiXCR, producing one record per CDR3 protein. The sample has about 300,000 distinct CDR3 sequences, 15% to 20% seen once. Specimen: blood. All receptors derive from a man between 45 and 60 years old with Graves' ophthalmopathy.

This sequence joins TRBV5-1 and TRBJ2-3; D perhaps matches TRBD1 (5 bases). The V gene lost 7 bases and the J gene lost 5 bases, with 14 bases spanning the gap. The CDR3 spans 13 residues. CDR1 is SGHRS, CDR2 YFSETQ, per germline. CDR3: CASLGQVEDTQYF. CDR3 sequence (DNA): TGCGCCAGCCTTGGACAAGTTGAAGATACGCAGTATTTT.

This clonotype was seen more than once but under ten times. CDR3 region: CASSYFSGGYYEQYF. In nucleotides, the CDR3 is TGTGCCAGCAGTTACTTCTCAGGTGGATACTACGAGCAGTACTTC. The chain recombines TRBV6-5 with TRBJ2-7, with D unresolved. Germline CDR1 MNHEY, CDR2 SVGAGI. V lost 1 base to trimming and J lost 3 bases, with 13 bases between them. The CDR3 is made up of 15 amino acids.

The rearrangement uses TRBV24-1 and TRBJ2-1; 13 bases line up with TRBD2. This CDR3 spans 16 amino acids. V lost 4 bases and J lost 9; bases outside the gene matches: 8. Looked up from germline, CDR1 is KGHDR and CDR2 is SFDVKD. CDR3 residues: CATSDPGTSGTFEQFF. In DNA form, the CDR3 reads TGTGCCACCAGTGACCCCGGGACTAGCGGGACTTTTGAGCAGTTCTTC.

This clonotype has more than one count but fewer than ten. This rearrangement joins TRBV27 to TRBJ2-4, with TRBD2 matching over 11 bases. Germline V CDR1 and CDR2: MNHEY, SMNVEV (reference sequence). The length of the CDR3 is 14 residues. J was trimmed by 10 bases and V by 5 bases; bases with no gene match: 7. The CDR3 protein is CASSPRLAGTIQYF. The CDR3 DNA reads TGTGCCAGCAGTCCGCGACTAGCGGGAACGATTCAGTACTTC.

This clonotype was seen ten or more times. The rearrangement joins TRBV2 to TRBJ2-2, with 7 bases matching TRBD1. CDR1 and CDR2 from the germline V gene are SNHLY and FYNNEI. This CDR3 comprises 14 residues. The trim removed 1 base at V and 5 bases at J, leaving 1 base unmatched. The CDR3 bases are TGTGCCAGCAGTGAAGTCAGGGGGACCGGGGAGCTGTTTTTT. Translating it yields CASSEVRGTGELFF.

The V and J genes are TRBV5-1 and TRBJ2-3; 7 bases fit TRBD2. V lost 4 bases, J lost 2 bases, and 4 bases stayed unmatched. Germline CDR1 reads SGHRS; CDR2 reads YFSETQ. There are 14 residues in the CDR3. The chain's CDR3 is CASSLGTNTDTQYF. The DNA of the CDR3 is TGCGCCAGCAGCCTCGGGACTAACACAGATACGCAGTATTTT.

This clonotype was detected many times. The rearrangement joins TRBV5-1 to TRBJ2-3, with TRBD1 as a possible D gene (6 bases). Looked up from germline, CDR1 is SGHRS and CDR2 is YFSETQ. With 4 bases removed from V and 3 bases from J, the gap between germline ends came to 12 bases. This CDR3 region has 14 residues. This chain's CDR3 is CASSAGDRTDTQYF. The CDR3 DNA follows: TGCGCCAGCAGCGCAGGTGACAGGACAGATACGCAGTATTTT.

V gene TRBV20-1 combines with J gene TRBJ2-2; 9 bases are a match to TRBD2. Losses at the gene ends were 3 bases for V and 4 bases for J; bases not matched to a gene: 15. Germline values: CDR1 DFQATT, CDR2 SNEGSKA (reference sequence). There are 18 residues in the CDR3. The CDR3 spells CSASWEGSGSWTTGELFF. The CDR3 DNA is TGCAGTGCTAGCTGGGAGGGTAGCGGGAGTTGGACCACCGGGGAGCTGTTTTTT.

This clonotype occurred many times. An end of the junction differs from the germline gene, which may be a read error. The CDR3 sequence: CASSGEVESTDTQYF. As DNA, the CDR3 is TGTGCTAGCAGCGGGGAGGTGGAAAGCACAGATACGCAGTATTTT. This chain joins TRBV7-7 and TRBJ2-3; 7 nucleotides line up with TRBD2. The CDR3 is 15 amino acids. CDR1 is SSHAT, CDR2 FNYEAQ, per germline (reference sequence).

This clonotype was recorded a few times. The chain carries TRBV5-1 and TRBJ2-1; D uncertain. Germline values: CDR1 SGHRS, CDR2 YFSETQ. Between the trimmed V and J ends, which lost 0 bases and 9 bases, there was a span of 13 bases. The CDR3 contains 14 residues. CDR3 DNA: TGCGCCAGCAGCTTGGATGGCTCCTCCGGTGAGCAGTTCTTC. Protein product: CASSLDGSSGEQFF.

The CDR3: CASSQGGSLYEQYF. The CDR3 DNA is TGTGCCAGCAGCCAAGGCGGGAGTCTCTACGAGCAGTACTTC. The genes are TRBV3-1 and TRBJ2-7, with 7 positions matching TRBD2. With 1 base clipped from V and 3 bases from J, the junction kept 3 bases outside the gene matches. In germline, CDR1 is LGHDT, CDR2 YNNKEL (reference sequence). There are 14 residues in the CDR3.

This clonotype was observed a few times. The rearrangement uses TRBV7-3 and TRBJ2-5; TRBD2 is a possible D gene (5 bases). V shed 5 bases and J shed 4 bases, with 20 bases lying between them. The CDR3 has 16 amino acids. Germline assignment: CDR1 SGHTA and CDR2 FQGTGA. The CDR3 sequence is CASSQTRSGLGETQYF. CDR3 DNA: TGTGCCAGCAGCCAAACTAGGAGTGGTTTAGGAGAGACCCAGTACTTC.

This clonotype was found a few times. The rearrangement links TRBV20-1 to TRBJ2-1; 9 bases are shared with TRBD2. Unmatched junction bases numbered 16, after V lost 5 bases and J lost 5 bases. This CDR3 has 17 residues. Looked up from germline, CDR1 is DFQATT and CDR2 is SNEGSKA (reference sequence). CDR3: CSALPVGVAGAHNEQFF. CDR3 sequence (DNA): TGCAGTGCTCTCCCGGTCGGGGTAGCGGGAGCCCACAATGAGCAGTTCTTC.

This clonotype was seen ten or more times. The gene calls are TRBV2 and TRBJ2-7, with D perhaps TRBD2 (5 bases). The germline V gene has CDR1 SNHLY and CDR2 FYNNEI. CDR3 length: 17 amino acids. Trimming shortened V by 3 bases and J by 2 bases, and 20 bases separated the two germline ends. CDR3 sequence: CASSELGGAVFPYEQYF. CDR3 in DNA: TGTGCCAGCAGTGAGTTAGGTGGAGCGGTTTTCCCCTACGAGCAGTACTTC. The entire variable domain, with the rest obtained from reference TRBV2 and TRBJ2-7, is as follows: EPEVTQTPSHQVTQMGQEVILRCVPISNHLYFYWYRQILGQKVEFLVSFYNNEISEKSEIFDDQFSVERPDGSNFTLKIRSTKLEDSAMYFCASSELGGAVFPYEQYFGPGTRLTVT.

Points on this clonotype: A much more abundant neighbour one base away suggests this may be a read error. This chain joins TRBV27 and TRBJ1-5; possible D gene TRBD1, 6 bases. CDR3 length equals 15 residues. CDR1 is MNHEY and CDR2 is SMNVEV in the germline V gene (reference sequence). The ends were cut back, 1 base at V and 2 bases at J, with 9 bases in the middle. The DNA of the CDR3 is TGTGCCAGCAGTTTATGGGCAGGGGGCAATCAGCCCCAGCATTTT. Protein product: CASSLWAGGNQPQHF.